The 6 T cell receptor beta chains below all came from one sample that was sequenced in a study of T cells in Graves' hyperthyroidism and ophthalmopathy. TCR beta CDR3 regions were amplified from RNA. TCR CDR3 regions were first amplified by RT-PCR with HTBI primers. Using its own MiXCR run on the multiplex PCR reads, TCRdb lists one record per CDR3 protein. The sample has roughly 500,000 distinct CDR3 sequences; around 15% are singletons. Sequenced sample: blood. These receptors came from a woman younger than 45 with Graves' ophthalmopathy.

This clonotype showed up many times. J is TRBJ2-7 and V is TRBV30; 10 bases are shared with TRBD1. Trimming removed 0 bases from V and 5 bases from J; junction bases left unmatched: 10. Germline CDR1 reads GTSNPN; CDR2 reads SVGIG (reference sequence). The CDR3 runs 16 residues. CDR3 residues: CAWSVLGRDRGDEQYF. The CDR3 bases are TGTGCCTGGAGTGTACTAGGGCGGGACAGGGGAGACGAGCAGTACTTC. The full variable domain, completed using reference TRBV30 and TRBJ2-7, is SQTIHQWPATLVQPVGSPLSLECTVEGTSNPNLYWYRQAAGRGLQLLFYSVGIGQISSEVPQNLSASRPQDRQFILSSKKLLLSDSGFYLCAWSVLGRDRGDEQYFGPGTRLTVT.

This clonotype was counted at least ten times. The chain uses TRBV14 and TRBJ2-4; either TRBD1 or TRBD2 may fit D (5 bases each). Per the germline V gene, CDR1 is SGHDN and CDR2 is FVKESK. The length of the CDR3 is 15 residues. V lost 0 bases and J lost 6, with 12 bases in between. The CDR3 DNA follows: TGTGCCAGCAGCCAAGAATCGGCGAGGGGAAACATTCAGTACTTC. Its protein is CASSQESARGNIQYF.

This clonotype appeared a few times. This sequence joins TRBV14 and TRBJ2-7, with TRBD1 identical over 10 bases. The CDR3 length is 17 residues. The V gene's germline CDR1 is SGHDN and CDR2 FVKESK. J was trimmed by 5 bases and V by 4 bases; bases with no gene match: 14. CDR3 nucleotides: TGTGCCAGCAGCCTTACCGGGACAGGGGTAGGATATGACGAGCAGTACTTC. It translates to CASSLTGTGVGYDEQYF.

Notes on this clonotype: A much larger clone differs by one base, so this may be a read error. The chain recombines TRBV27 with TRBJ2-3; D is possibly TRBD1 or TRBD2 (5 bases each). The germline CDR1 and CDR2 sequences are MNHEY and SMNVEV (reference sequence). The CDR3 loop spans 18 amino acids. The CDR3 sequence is CTSSLNSRGPFGTDTQYF. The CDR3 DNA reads TGTACCAGCAGTTTAAACTCGAGGGGCCCTTTTGGTACAGATACGCAGTATTTT.

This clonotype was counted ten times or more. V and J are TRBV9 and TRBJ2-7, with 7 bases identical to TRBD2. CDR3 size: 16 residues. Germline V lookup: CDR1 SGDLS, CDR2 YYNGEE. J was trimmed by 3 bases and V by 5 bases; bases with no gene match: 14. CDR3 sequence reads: CASSASGDPLLYEQYF. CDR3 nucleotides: TGTGCCAGCAGTGCTAGCGGAGACCCACTTCTCTACGAGCAGTACTTC.

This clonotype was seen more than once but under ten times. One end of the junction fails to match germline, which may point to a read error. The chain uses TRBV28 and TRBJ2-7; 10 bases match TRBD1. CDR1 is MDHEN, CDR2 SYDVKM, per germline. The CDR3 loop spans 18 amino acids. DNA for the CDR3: TGTGCCAGCAGAACGCAACTTAGAACGGGACAGGGGCAATACGAGCGGTACTTC. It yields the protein CASRTQLRTGQGQYERYF.